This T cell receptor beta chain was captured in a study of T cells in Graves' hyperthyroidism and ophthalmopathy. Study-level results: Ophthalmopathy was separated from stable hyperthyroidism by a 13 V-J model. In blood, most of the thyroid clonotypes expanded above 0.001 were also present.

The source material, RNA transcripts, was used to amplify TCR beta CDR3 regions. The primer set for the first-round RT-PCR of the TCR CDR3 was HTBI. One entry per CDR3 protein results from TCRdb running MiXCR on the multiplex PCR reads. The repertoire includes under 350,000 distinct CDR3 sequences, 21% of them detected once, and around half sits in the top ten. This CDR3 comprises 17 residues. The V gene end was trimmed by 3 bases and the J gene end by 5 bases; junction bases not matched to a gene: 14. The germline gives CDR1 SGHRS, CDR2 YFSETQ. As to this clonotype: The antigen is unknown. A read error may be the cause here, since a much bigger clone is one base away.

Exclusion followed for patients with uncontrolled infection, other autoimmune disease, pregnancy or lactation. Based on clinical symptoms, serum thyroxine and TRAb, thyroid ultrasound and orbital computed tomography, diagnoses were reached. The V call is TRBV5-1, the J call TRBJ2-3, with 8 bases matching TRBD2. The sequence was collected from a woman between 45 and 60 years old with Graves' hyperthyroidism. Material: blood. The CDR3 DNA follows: TGCGCCAGCAGCTGGAATAAGGCGGGGGGTTTATTAGATACGCAGTATTTT. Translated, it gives CASSWNKAGGLLDTQYF.